This T cell receptor (beta chain) stems from a study of blood T cells in healthy people across ages. Study results and limitations: Naive CD4+ cells and diversity were both higher in long-lived donors than in aged donors.

This clonotype was detected ten times or more. Antigen unknown. Through a sample-barcoded 5' primer and a J-beta primer mix, a second PCR was run for about 7 to 12 cycles. From the 5' RACE reads, TCRdb called clonotypes with MiXCR, one entry per CDR3 protein. The sample holds 540,000 or so distinct CDR3 sequences, 40% to 55% seen once. Trimming shortened V by 8 bases and J by 2 bases, and 12 bases separated the two germline ends. The CDR3 covers 13 residues. Germline V lookup: CDR1 MNHNY, CDR2 SVGAGI (reference sequence). This chain joins TRBV6-6 and TRBJ2-5; tentative D call: TRBD2 (5 bases). The sequenced material came from blood. The TCR originated in an elderly man in good health. This CDR3 reads CASEGDIQETQYF. The DNA for the CDR3 is TGTGCCAGCGAGGGAGACATACAAGAGACCCAGTACTTC.